The T cell receptor beta chain described here comes from a study of cytomegalovirus exposure and HLA in healthy donors. This clone was seen a handful of times. Its antigen is undetermined. The PCR contained 60 Vbeta and 13 Jbeta primers. Generated by immunoSEQ multiplex PCR, the TCRdb table keeps only in-frame clones and is missing some. The profile shows some 170,000 clones, just over 75% of them singletons. Overall study results and limits: The only immune exposure information that was available was CMV serostatus. As a later analysis showed, a missense DCLRE1C variant was linked to trimming of TCR beta V- and J-genes. 164 TCR beta chains were listed as cytomegalovirus-associated.

Trimming pared 8 bases from V and 4 bases from J, leaving 14 bases between. This CDR3 contains 13 residues. Germline V gene data show CDR1 as MDHEN and CDR2 as SYDVKM. The TCR originated in a woman in her sixties or seventies in good health and CMV-seropositive. Source material: PBMCs. The chain couples TRBV28 to TRBJ2-5, with TRBD2 as a possible D gene (5 bases). The CDR3 protein is CASLSGVRETQYF. The CDR3 DNA reads as TGTGCCAGCCTCTCCGGGGTTCGAGAGACCCAGTACTTC.